This entry lists 23 T cell receptor beta chains sequenced from one sample in a study of technical replicates of blood from several donors. Generated by immunoSEQ multiplex PCR, the TCRdb table keeps only in-frame clones and is missing some. The table shows roughly 80,000 clones, with around 96% occurring only once. Specimen: T cells isolated from PBMCs. These receptors originate from a human donor in good health.

The V gene is TRBV29-1, the J gene TRBJ2-1; perhaps TRBD2 as D (6 bases). With 1 base removed from V and 3 bases from J, the gap between germline ends came to 13 bases. The CDR3 extends over 15 amino acids. Germline V CDR1 and CDR2: SQVTM, ANQGSEA. The CDR3 DNA reads as TGCAGCGTTGAAGTCTCGGAGGGCAACTACAATGAGCAGTTCTTC. This sequence encodes CSVEVSEGNYNEQFF.

V gene TRBV7-6 combines with J gene TRBJ1-1, with TRBD1 identical over 7 bases. V trimming: 1 base; J trimming: 10 bases; junction bases outside the gene matches: 12. CDR3 size: 15 residues. Germline V gene sequence: CDR1 SGHVS, CDR2 FNYEAQ. CDR3 nucleotide sequence: TGTGCCAGCAGCTTAGAAAATGTACAGGGGATAGGAGCTTTCTTT. It is translated as CASSLENVQGIGAFF.

This chain links TRBV12-5 with TRBJ1-1; no reliable D call. The CDR3 is 12 residues long. Looked up from germline, CDR1 is LGHNT and CDR2 is FRNRAP. Trimming took off 4 bases at V and 2 bases at J, with 5 bases between the two ends. For the CDR3, the DNA is TGTGCTAGTGGTTCGACTAACACTGAAGCTTTCTTT. This gives the protein CASGSTNTEAFF.

The rearrangement uses TRBV14 and TRBJ2-3; the D gene is possibly TRBD2 (6 bases). The germline gives CDR1 SGHDN, CDR2 FVKESK. CDR3 size: 16 residues. Trimming took off 6 bases at V and 3 bases at J, with 19 bases between the two ends. The CDR3 nucleotides read TGTGCCAGCAGTCCTCTCGCGGGAACGGGGACAGATACGCAGTATTTT. Protein sequence: CASSPLAGTGTDTQYF.

The CDR3 DNA sequence: TGTGCCAGCAGCCCGACAGGGGCTGGAAACACCATATATTTT. Translated, it gives CASSPTGAGNTIYF. The V gene is TRBV9, the J gene TRBJ1-3; 8 nucleotides agree with TRBD1. V was pared by 4 bases and J by 2 bases, with 2 bases of the junction left unmatched. Per germline, CDR1 SGDLS and CDR2 YYNGEE. CDR3 length equals 14 residues.

The rearrangement uses TRBV11-2 and TRBJ1-4, with TRBD1 matching over 9 bases. With V trimmed by 3 bases and J by 8 bases, 7 bases remained unmatched. The CDR3 has 15 residues. The germline V gene encodes CDR1 SGHAT and CDR2 FQNNGV. CDR3 nucleotide sequence: TGTGCCAGCAGCTTGGCCGGGACAGGGAGAGAAAAACTGTTTTTT. This translates into CASSLAGTGREKLFF.

A single count supports this clone. The chain uses TRBV19 and TRBJ2-7; 10 bases fit TRBD1. Germline values: CDR1 LNHDA, CDR2 SQIVND (reference sequence). Losses at the gene ends were 3 bases for V and 2 bases for J; bases not matched to a gene: 1. The CDR3 runs 14 residues. CDR3 nucleotides: TGTGCCAGTAGTATTGGACAGGGGGCCTACGAGCAGTACTTC. This translates into CASSIGQGAYEQYF.

This chain links TRBV7-9 with TRBJ1-1; D not certain. V was trimmed by 1 base and J by 8 bases, leaving 5 bases between them. The germline V gene encodes CDR1 SEHNR and CDR2 FQNEAQ (reference sequence). CDR3 length: 11 amino acids. The CDR3 region is CASSLGGEAFF. In DNA, the CDR3 is TGTGCCAGCAGCTTAGGAGGGGAAGCTTTCTTT.

In this sample, this clone turned up once. V and J are TRBV7-8 and TRBJ2-3; 8 nucleotides line up with TRBD2. The ends lost 4 bases at V and 4 bases at J; junction bases unmatched: 16. Germline V gives CDR1 SGHVS, CDR2 FQNEAQ. This CDR3 spans 18 amino acids. CDR3 nucleotide sequence: TGTGCCAGCAGCTCAACCCCTACACTTAGCGGGAAGGCAGATACGCAGTATTTT. This gives the protein CASSSTPTLSGKADTQYF.

This clone was detected once. The rearrangement joins TRBV19 to TRBJ1-5; 10 nucleotides agree with TRBD1. V lost 6 bases to trimming and J lost 5 bases; unmatched junction nucleotides: 4. The CDR3 is made up of 14 amino acids. Germline values: CDR1 LNHDA, CDR2 SQIVND (reference sequence). CDR3 DNA: TGTGCCAGTAGCAGGGGACAGGGGTATCAGCCCCAGCATTTT. It codes for CASSRGQGYQPQHF.

The chain combines TRBV6-1 with TRBJ1-1; D is ambiguous. Trimming removed 2 bases from V and 0 bases from J, with 10 bases in between. Germline CDR1 and CDR2: MNHNS and SASEGT. The CDR3 totals 15 residues. The CDR3 is CASSELAYLNTEAFF. DNA of the CDR3: TGTGCCAGCAGTGAATTGGCATATCTGAACACTGAAGCTTTCTTT.

This sequence joins TRBV11-3 and TRBJ2-2; 7 bases match TRBD1. The CDR3 is made up of 16 amino acids. V was clipped by 1 base and J by 4 bases; unmatched bases: 6. Germline V CDR1 and CDR2: SGHNT, YENEEA. CDR3 loop: CASSLVVTGTTGELFF. The CDR3 coding sequence is TGTGCCAGCAGCTTAGTCGTGACAGGGACCACCGGGGAGCTGTTTTTT.

The chain is built from TRBV7-8 and TRBJ2-1; TRBD1 aligns across 7 bases. Losses at the gene ends were 2 bases for V and 9 bases for J; bases not matched to a gene: 4. The CDR3 is made up of 13 amino acids. The germline CDR1 and CDR2 sequences are SGHVS and FQNEAQ. CDR3 amino acids: CASSLKGGGEQFF. In nucleotides, the CDR3 is TGTGCCAGCAGCTTAAAAGGGGGCGGTGAGCAGTTCTTC.

The chain links TRBV27 to TRBJ2-1; TRBD2 matches 7 bases. V was clipped by 5 bases and J by 12 bases; unmatched bases: 10. The CDR3 contains 13 residues. Germline V gene data show CDR1 as MNHEY and CDR2 as SMNVEV (reference sequence). The CDR3 DNA is TGTGCCAGCAGTCCCCCCTCTAGCGGTGCGCAGTTCTTC. This sequence encodes CASSPPSSGAQFF.

V gene TRBV7-9 combines with J gene TRBJ2-7; 8 bases are a match to TRBD2. This CDR3 region has 17 residues. V shed 3 bases and J 2 bases; nucleotides not matched to a gene: 12. Germline V gives CDR1 SEHNR, CDR2 FQNEAQ (reference sequence). CDR3 amino acids: CASSFWAGGQKAYEQYF. Written as DNA, the CDR3 is TGTGCCAGCAGCTTTTGGGCGGGAGGTCAGAAAGCCTACGAGCAGTACTTC.

The gene calls are TRBV4-1 and TRBJ1-1; unclear D gene. This CDR3 has 13 residues. V was shortened by 3 bases and J by 4 bases, with 9 bases between the two germline ends. The germline CDR1 and CDR2 sequences are MGHRA and YSYEKL. DNA for the CDR3: TGCGCCAGCAGCCAGCACACCGCCACTGAAGCTTTCTTT. Amino acid sequence: CASSQHTATEAFF.

The chain is built from TRBV19 and TRBJ1-2, with TRBD1 matching over 8 bases. Trimming took 4 bases from V and 4 from J; bases not matched to a gene: 5. This CDR3 is 14 amino acids long. CDR1 is LNHDA and CDR2 is SQIVND in the germline V gene (reference sequence). CDR3 region: CASSRRQGLYGYTF. CDR3 nucleotides: TGTGCCAGTAGTAGAAGACAGGGGCTCTATGGCTACACCTTC.

The rearrangement uses TRBV19 and TRBJ1-1; a possible D gene is TRBD1 (5 bases). The V and J ends lost 7 bases and 4 bases respectively, with 16 bases between them. CDR1 is LNHDA, CDR2 SQIVND, per germline (reference sequence). The length of the CDR3 is 14 residues. Written as DNA, the CDR3 is TGTGCCAGTACATGGGGGGGTGGAAGCACTGAAGCTTTCTTT. It translates to CASTWGGGSTEAFF. Full variable domain (remainder filled in from reference TRBV19 and TRBJ1-1): DGGITQSPKYLFRKEGQNVTLSCEQNLNHDAMYWYRQDPGQGLRLIYYSQIVNDFQKGDIAEGYSVSREKKESFPLTVTSAQKNPTAFYLCASTWGGGSTEAFFGQGTRLTVV.

J is TRBJ2-3 and V is TRBV10-1; TRBD2 matches 9 bases. The V and J ends lost 3 bases and 4 bases, in that order; junction bases with no gene match: 8. Per the germline V gene, CDR1 is WNHNN and CDR2 is SYGVQD (reference sequence). The CDR3 covers 16 residues. The CDR3 here is CASSESAGGGPDTQYF. The CDR3 DNA reads as TGCGCCAGCAGTGAATCAGCGGGAGGAGGCCCAGATACGCAGTATTTT.

The V call is TRBV5-6, the J call TRBJ2-2; 13 bases are a match to TRBD2. V lost 4 bases to trimming and J lost 3 bases; unmatched junction nucleotides: 6. The CDR3 spans 17 residues. Germline lookup yields CDR1 SGHDT and CDR2 YYEEEE. This CDR3 reads CASSLDGLAGDTGELFF. The CDR3 nucleotides are TGTGCCAGCAGCCTAGACGGACTAGCGGGAGACACCGGGGAGCTGTTTTTT.

This rearrangement joins TRBV6-6 to TRBJ2-2; TRBD1 matches 9 bases. The V segment lost 6 bases and the J segment 7 bases; nucleotides outside the gene matches: 6. Germline V CDR1 and CDR2: MNHNY, SVGAGI (reference sequence). The CDR3 sequence is 14 residues long. Here the CDR3 DNA reads TGTGCCAGCAGATGGACAGGGGTAGACGGGGAGCTGTTTTTT. Its protein is CASRWTGVDGELFF.

The chain has TRBV30 and TRBJ2-5; 8 positions agree with TRBD2. Trimming cost V 2 bases and J 4 bases; bases outside gene matches: 15. The CDR3 length is 17 residues. Germline V lookup: CDR1 GTSNPN, CDR2 SVGIG (reference sequence). The CDR3 loop reads CAWSRGLNGRGRETQYF. The DNA for the CDR3 is TGTGCCTGGAGTCGTGGTTTGAACGGGAGGGGGAGAGAGACCCAGTACTTC.

The chain has TRBV28 and TRBJ2-3; the match to TRBD1 covers 10 bases. CDR1 is MDHEN and CDR2 is SYDVKM in the germline V gene. The CDR3 runs to 16 residues. Unmatched junction bases numbered 9, after V lost 5 bases and J lost 4 bases. In nucleotides, the CDR3 is TGTGCCAGCAGTCCCTTAGAGACAGGGGGCGCAGATACGCAGTATTTT. Translating gives CASSPLETGGADTQYF.